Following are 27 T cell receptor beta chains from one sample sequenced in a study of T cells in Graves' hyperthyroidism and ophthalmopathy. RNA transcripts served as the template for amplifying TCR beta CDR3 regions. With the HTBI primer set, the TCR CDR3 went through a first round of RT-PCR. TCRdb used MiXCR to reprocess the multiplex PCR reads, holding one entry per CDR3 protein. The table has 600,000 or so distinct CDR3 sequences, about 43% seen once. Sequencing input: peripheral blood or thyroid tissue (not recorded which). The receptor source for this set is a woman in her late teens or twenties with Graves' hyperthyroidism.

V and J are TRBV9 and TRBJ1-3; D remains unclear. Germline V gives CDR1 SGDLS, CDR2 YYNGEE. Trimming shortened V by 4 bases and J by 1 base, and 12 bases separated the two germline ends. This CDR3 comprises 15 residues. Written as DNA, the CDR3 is TGTGCCAGCAGCCATGACGGTCCTTCTGGAAACACCATATATTTT. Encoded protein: CASSHDGPSGNTIYF.

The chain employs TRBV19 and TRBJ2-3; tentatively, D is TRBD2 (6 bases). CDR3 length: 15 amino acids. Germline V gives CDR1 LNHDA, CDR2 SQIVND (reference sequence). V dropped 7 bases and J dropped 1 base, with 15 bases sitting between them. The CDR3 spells CASNSGVPRTDTQYF. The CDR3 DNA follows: TGTGCCAGTAATAGCGGCGTTCCTCGCACAGATACGCAGTATTTT.

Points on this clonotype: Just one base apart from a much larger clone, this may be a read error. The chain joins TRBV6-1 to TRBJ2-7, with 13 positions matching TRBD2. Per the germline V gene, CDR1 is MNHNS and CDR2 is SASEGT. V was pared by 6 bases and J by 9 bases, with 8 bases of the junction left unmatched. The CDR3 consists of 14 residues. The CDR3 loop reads CASSGGLAGDRQYF. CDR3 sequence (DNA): TGTGCCAGCAGCGGCGGACTAGCGGGAGACAGGCAGTACTTC.

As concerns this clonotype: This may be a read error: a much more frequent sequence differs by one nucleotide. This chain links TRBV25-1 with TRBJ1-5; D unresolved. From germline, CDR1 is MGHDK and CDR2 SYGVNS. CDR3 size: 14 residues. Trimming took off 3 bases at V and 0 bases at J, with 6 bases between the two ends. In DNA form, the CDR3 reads TGTGCCAGCAGTGACACATATAGCAATCAGCCCCAGCATTTT. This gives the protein CASSDTYSNQPQHF. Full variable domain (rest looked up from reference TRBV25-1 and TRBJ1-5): EADIYQTPRYLVIGTGKKITLECSQTMGHDKMYWYQQDPGMELHLIHYSYGVNSTEKGDLSSESTVSRIRTEHFPLTLESARPSHTSQYLCASSDTYSNQPQHFGDGTRLSIL.

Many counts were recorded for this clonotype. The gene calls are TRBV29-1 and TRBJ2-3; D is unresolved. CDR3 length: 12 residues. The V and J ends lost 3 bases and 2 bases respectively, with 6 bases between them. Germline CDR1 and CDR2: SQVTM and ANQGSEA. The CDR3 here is CSVDRTTDTQYF. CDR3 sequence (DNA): TGCAGCGTTGACAGGACCACAGATACGCAGTATTTT.

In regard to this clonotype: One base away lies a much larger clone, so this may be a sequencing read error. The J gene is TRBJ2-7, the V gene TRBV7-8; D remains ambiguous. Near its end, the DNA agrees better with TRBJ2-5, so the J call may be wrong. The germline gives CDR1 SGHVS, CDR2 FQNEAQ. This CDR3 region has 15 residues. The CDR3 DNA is TGTTCCAGCAGCCCCCCCAGGACCGGCAGGGAGACCCAGTACTTC. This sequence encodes CSSSPPRTGRETQYF.

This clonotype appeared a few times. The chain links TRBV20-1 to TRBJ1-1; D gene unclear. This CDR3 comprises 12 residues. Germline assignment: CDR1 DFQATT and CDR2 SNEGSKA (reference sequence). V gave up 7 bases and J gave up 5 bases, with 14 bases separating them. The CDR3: CSGRSTGTEAFF. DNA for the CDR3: TGCAGTGGGAGGAGTACGGGAACTGAAGCTTTCTTT.

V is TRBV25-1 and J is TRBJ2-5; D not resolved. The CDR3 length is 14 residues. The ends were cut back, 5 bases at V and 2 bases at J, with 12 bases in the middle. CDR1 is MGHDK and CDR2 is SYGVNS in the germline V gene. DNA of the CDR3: TGTGCCAGCAGTTTATACGGGTTGCAAGAGACCCAGTACTTC. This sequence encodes CASSLYGLQETQYF.

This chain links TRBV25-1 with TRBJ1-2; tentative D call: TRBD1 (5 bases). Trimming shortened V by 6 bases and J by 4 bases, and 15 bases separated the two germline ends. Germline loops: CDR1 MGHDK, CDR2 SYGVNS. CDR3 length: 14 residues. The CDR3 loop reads CASSLGRGTYGYTF. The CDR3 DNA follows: TGTGCCAGCAGCTTAGGTAGGGGAACCTATGGCTACACCTTC.

DNA of the CDR3: TGTGCCAGTAGTATAGATCGGGGCTGGGGACAAAGAGATCAGCCCCAGCATTTT. This gives the protein CASSIDRGWGQRDQPQHF. This chain links TRBV19 with TRBJ1-5; maybe TRBD1 (6 bases). The CDR3 has 18 amino acids. Germline V CDR1 and CDR2: LNHDA, SQIVND (reference sequence). Trimming removed 0 bases from V and 5 bases from J, with 20 bases in between.

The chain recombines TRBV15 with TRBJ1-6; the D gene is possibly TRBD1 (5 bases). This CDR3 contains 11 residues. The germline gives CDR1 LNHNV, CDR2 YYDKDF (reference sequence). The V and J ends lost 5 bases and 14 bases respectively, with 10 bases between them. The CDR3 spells CATSGRVALHF. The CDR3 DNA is TGTGCCACCAGCGGCAGGGTGGCCCTCCACTTT.

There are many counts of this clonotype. The CDR3 DNA reads as TGTGCCATCAGTGAGTCTGCGGCAATAGAAGCTTTCTTT. Translating it yields CAISESAAIEAFF. The chain links TRBV10-3 to TRBJ1-1; D call uncertain. The CDR3 length is 13 residues. V was pared by 0 bases and J by 8 bases, with 10 bases between. Per germline, CDR1 ENHRY and CDR2 SYGVKD.

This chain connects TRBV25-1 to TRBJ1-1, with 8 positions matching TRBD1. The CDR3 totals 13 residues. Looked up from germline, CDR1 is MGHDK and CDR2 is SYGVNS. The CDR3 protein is CASGPGQGDSAFF. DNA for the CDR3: TGTGCTAGTGGACCCGGACAGGGAGATAGTGCTTTCTTT.

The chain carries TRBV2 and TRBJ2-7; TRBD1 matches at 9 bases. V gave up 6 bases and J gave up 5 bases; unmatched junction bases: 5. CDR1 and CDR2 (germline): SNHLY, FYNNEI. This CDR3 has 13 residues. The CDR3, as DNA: TGTGCCAGCAGCATACAGGGGGCGCACGAGCAGTACTTC. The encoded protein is CASSIQGAHEQYF.

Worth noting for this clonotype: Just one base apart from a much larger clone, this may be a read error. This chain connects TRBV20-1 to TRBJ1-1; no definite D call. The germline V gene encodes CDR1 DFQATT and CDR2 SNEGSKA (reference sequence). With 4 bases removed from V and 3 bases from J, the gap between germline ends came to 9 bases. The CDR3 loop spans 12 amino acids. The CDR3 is CSAKVVYTEAFF. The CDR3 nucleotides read TGCAGTGCTAAAGTGGTGTACACTGAAGCTTTCTTT.

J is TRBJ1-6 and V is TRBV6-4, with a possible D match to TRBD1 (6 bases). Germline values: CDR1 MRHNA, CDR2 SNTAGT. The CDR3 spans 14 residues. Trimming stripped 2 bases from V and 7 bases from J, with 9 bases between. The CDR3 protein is CASSDGGGNSPLHF. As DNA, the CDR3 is TGTGCCAGCAGTGACGGGGGCGGCAATTCACCCCTCCACTTT.

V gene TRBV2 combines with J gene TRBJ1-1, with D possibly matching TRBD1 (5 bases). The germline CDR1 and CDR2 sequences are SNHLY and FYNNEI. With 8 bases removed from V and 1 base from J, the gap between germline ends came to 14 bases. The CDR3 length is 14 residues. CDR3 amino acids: CASQVTGRNTEAFF. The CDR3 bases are TGTGCCAGCCAGGTCACGGGGCGGAACACTGAAGCTTTCTTT.

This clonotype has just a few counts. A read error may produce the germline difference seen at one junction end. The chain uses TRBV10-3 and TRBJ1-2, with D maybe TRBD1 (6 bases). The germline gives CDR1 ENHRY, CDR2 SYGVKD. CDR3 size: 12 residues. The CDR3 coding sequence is TGTGCCAGCAGTGGGGGGGCCTATGGCTACACCTTC. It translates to CASSGGAYGYTF.

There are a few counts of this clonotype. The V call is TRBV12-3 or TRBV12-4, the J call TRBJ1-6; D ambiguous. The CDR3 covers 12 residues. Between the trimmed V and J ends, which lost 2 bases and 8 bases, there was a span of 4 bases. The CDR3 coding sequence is TGTGCCAGCAGTTTACTGTATTCACCCCTCCACTTT. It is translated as CASSLLYSPLHF.

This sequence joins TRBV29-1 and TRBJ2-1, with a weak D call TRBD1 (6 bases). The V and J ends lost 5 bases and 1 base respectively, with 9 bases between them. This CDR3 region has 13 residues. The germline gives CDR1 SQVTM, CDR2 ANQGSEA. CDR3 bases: TGCAGCGTTTATCAGGGGTCCTACAATGAGCAGTTCTTC. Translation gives CSVYQGSYNEQFF.

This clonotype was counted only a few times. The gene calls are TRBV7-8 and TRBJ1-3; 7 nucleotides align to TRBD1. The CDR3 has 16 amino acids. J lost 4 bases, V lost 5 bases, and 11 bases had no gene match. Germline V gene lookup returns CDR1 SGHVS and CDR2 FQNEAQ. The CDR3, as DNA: TGTGCCAGCAGCCCAGACAGGGTCCCCCACGGAAACACCATATATTTT. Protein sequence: CASSPDRVPHGNTIYF.

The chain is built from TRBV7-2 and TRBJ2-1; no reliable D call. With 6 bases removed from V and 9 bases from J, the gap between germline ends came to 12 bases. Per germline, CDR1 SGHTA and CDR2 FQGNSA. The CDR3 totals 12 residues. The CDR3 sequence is CASSDKGFEQFF. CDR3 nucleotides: TGTGCCAGCAGTGATAAAGGTTTTGAGCAGTTCTTC.

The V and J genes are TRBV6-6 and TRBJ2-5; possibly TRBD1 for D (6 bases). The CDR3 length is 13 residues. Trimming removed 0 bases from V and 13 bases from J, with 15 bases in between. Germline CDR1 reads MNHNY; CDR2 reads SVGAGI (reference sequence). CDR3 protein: CASSYSLQGYSYF. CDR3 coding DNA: TGTGCCAGCAGTTACTCCCTACAGGGCTACTCGTACTTC.

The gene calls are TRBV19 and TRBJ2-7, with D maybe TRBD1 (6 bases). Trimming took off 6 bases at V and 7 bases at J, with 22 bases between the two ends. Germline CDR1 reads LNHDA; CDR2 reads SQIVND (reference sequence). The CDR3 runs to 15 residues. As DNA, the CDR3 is TGTGCCAGTAGCCCGCCGGGACATAGGGGCAATGAGCAGTACTTC. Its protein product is CASSPPGHRGNEQYF.

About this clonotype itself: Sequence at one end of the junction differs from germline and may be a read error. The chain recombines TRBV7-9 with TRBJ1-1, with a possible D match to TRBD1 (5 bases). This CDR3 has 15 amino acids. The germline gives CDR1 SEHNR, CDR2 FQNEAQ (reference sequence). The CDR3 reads CASTPQGGRNTEAFF. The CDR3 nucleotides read TGTGCCAGCACCCCCCAGGGAGGGAGGAACACCGAAGCTTTCTTT.

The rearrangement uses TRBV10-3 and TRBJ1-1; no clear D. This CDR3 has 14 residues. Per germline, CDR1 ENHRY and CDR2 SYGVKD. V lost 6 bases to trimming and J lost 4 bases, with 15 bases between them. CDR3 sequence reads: CAISGLAGATEAFF. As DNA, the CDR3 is TGTGCCATCAGCGGACTAGCGGGAGCCACTGAAGCTTTCTTT.

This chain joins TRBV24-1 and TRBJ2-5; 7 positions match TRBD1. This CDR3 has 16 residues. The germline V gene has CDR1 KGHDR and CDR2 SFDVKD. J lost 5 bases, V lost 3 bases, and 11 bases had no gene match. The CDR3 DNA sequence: TGTGCCACCAGTGATCGATACGAGGGGGCATCGGAGACCCAGTACTTC. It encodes CATSDRYEGASETQYF.